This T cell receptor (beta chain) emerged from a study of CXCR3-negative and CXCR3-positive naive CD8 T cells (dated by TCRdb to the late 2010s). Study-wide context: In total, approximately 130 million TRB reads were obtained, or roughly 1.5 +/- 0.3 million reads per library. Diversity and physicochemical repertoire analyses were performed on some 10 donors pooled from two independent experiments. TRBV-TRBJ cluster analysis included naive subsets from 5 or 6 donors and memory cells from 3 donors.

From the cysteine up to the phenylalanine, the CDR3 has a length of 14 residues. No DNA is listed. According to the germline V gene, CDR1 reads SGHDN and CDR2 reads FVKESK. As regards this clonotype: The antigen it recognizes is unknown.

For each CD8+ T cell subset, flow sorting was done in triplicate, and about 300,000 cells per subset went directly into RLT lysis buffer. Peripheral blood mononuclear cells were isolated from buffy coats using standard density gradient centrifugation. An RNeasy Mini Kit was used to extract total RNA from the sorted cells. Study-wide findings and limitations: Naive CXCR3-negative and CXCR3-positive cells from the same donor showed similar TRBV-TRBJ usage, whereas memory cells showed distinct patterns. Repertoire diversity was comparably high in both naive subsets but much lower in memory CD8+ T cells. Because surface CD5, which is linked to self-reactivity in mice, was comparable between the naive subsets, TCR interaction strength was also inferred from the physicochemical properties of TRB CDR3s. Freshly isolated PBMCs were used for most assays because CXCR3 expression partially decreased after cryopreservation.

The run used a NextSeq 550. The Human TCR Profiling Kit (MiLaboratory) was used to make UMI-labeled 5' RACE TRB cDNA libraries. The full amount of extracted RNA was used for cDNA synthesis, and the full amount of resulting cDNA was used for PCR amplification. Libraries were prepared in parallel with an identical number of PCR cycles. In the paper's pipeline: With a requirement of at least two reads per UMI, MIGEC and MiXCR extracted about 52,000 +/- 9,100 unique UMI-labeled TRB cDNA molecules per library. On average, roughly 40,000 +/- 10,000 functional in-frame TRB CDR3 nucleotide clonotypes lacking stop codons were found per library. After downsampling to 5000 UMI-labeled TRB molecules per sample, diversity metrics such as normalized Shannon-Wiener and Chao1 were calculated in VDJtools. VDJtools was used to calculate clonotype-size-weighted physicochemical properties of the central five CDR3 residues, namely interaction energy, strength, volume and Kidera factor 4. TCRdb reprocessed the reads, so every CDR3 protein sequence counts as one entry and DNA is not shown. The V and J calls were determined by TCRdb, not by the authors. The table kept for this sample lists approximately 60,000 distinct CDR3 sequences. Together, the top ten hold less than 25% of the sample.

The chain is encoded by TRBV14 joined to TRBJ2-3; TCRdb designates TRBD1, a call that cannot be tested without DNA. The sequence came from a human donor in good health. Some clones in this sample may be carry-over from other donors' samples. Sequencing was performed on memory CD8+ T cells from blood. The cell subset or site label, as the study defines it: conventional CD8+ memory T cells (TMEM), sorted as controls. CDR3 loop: CASSQEGGRDTQYF.